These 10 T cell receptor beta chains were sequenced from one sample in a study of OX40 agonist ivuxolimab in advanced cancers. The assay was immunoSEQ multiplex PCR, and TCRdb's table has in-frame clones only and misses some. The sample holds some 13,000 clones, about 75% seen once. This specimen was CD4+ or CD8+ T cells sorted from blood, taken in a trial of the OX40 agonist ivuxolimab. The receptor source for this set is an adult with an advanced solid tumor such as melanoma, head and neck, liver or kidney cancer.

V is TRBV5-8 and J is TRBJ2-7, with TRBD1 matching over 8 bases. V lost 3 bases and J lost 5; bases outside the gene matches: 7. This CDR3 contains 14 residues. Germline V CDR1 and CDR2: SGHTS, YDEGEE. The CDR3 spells CASSSGTGIHEQYF. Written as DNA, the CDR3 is TGTGCCAGCAGCTCCGGGACAGGAATCCACGAGCAGTACTTC.

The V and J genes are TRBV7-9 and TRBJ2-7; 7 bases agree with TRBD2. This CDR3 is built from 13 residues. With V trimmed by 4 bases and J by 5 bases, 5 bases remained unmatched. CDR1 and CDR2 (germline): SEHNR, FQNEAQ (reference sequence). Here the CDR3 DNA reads TGTGCCAGCAGCTCGGGACTACGAGACGAGCAGTACTTC. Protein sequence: CASSSGLRDEQYF.

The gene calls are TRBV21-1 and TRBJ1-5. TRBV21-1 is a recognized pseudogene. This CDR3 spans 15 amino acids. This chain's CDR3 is CASSKTGISNQPQHF. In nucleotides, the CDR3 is TGTGCCAGCAGCAAAACCGGGATAAGCAATCAGCCCCAGCATTTT.

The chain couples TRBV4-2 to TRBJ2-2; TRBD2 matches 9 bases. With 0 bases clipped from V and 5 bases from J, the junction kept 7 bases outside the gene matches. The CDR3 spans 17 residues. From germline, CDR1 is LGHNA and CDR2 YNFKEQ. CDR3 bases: TGTGCCAGCAGCCAAGATGGGCGGGAGGGCCCGACCGGGGAGCTGTTTTTT. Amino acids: CASSQDGREGPTGELFF.

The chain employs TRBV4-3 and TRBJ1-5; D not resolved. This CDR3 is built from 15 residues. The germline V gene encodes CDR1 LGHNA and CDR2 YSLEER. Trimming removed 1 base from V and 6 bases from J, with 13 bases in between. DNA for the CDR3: TGCGCCAGCAGCCAAGGGCGCGGGAGAGGTCAGCCCCAGCATTTT. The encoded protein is CASSQGRGRGQPQHF.

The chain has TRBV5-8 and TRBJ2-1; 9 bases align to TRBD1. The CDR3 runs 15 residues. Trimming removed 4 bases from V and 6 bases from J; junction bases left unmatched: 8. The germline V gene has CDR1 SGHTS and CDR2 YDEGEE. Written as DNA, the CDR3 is TGTGCCAGCAGCGCCGGGACAGGGATATCCAATGAGCAGTTCTTC. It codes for CASSAGTGISNEQFF. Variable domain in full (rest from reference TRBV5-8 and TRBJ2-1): EAGVTQSPTHLIKTRGQQATLRCSPISGHTSVYWYQQALGLGLQFLLWYDEGEERNRGNFPPRFSGRQFPNYSSELNVNALELEDSALYLCASSAGTGISNEQFFGPGTRLTVL.

CDR3 coding DNA: TGTGCCAGCAGCTTACTTGGGACGGTCTATGGCTACACCTTC. Translated, it gives CASSLLGTVYGYTF. The chain joins TRBV11-3 to TRBJ1-2; perhaps TRBD1 as D (5 bases). The CDR3 contains 14 residues. Germline lookup yields CDR1 SGHNT and CDR2 YENEEA. V was shortened by 2 bases and J by 4 bases, with 11 bases between the two germline ends.

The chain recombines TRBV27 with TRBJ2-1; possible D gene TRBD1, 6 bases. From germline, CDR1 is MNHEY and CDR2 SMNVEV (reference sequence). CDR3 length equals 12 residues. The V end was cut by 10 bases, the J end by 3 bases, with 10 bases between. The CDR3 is CATTGSYNEQFF. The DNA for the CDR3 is TGTGCCACCACAGGGAGCTACAATGAGCAGTTCTTC.

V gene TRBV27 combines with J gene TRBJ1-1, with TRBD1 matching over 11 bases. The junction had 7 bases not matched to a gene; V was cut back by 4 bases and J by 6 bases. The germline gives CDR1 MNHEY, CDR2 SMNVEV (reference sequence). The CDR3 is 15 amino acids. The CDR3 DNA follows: TGTGCCAGCAGTTCAGGACAGGGGGCCAGGGCTGAAGCTTTCTTT. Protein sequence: CASSSGQGARAEAFF.

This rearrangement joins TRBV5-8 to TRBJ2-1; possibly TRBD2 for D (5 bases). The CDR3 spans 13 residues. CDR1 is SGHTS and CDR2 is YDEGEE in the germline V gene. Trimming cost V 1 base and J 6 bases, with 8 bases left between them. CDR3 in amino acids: CASSLTSRNEQFF. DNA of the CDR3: TGTGCCAGCAGCTTGACTAGTCGCAATGAGCAGTTCTTC.